This TCR beta chain was identified during a study of blood T cell repertoires in COVID-19. Germline V gene data show CDR1 as SGHDN and CDR2 as FVKESK. The CDR3 length is 16 residues. V was clipped by 1 base and J by 0 bases; unmatched bases: 2. In the authors' workflow: Quantification of nucleated cells was approximated via reference gene primer amplification. Generated by immunoSEQ multiplex PCR, the TCRdb table keeps only in-frame clones and is missing some. The V and J calls and clone size are taken from that table; D and trimming were inferred from the DNA. Among approximately 260,000 clones listed, roughly 89% were seen once.

The specimen was peripheral blood. This TCR derives from a man aged 50 or older with acute or convalescent COVID-19. The chain employs TRBV14 and TRBJ2-2; TRBD2 matches 7 bases. The CDR3 bases are TGTGCCAGCAGCCAAGTCGGGGGGACGAACACCGGGGAGCTGTTTTTT. Encoded protein: CASSQVGGTNTGELFF.